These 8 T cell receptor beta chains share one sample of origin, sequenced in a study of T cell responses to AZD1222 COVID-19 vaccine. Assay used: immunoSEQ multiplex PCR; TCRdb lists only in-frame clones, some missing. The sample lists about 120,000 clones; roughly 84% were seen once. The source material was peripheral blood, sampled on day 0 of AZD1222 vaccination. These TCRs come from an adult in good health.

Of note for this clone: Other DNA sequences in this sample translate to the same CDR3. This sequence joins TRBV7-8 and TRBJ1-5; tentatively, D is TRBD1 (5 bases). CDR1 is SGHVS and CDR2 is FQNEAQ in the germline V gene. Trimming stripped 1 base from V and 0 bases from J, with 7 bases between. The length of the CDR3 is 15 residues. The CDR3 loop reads CASSLEGNSNQPQHF. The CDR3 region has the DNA TGTGCCAGCAGCTTAGAGGGGAATAGCAATCAGCCCCAGCATTTT.

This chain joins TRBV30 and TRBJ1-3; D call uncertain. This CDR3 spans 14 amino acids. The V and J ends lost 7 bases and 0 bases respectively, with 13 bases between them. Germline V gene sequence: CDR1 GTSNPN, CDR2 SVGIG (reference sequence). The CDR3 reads CASPGSNSGNTIYF. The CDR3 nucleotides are TGTGCCTCCCCGGGGAGCAACTCTGGAAACACCATATATTTT.

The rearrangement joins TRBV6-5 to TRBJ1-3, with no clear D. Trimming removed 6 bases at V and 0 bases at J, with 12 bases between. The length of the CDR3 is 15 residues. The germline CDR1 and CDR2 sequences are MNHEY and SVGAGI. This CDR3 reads CASRDRPYSGNTIYF. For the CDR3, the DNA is TGTGCCAGCAGGGACCGGCCTTACTCTGGAAACACCATATATTTT.

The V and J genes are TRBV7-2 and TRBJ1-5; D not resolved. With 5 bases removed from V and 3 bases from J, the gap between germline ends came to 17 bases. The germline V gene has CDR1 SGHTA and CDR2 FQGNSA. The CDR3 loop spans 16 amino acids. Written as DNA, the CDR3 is TGTGCCAGCAGCCAAGATTACCCCGCGGCCAATCAGCCCCAGCATTTT. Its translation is CASSQDYPAANQPQHF.

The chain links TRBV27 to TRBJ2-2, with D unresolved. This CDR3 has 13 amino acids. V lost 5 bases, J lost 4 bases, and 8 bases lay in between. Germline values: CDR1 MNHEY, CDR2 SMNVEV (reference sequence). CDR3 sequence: CASSPVSTGELFF. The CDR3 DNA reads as TGTGCCAGCAGTCCCGTGTCCACCGGGGAGCTGTTTTTT.

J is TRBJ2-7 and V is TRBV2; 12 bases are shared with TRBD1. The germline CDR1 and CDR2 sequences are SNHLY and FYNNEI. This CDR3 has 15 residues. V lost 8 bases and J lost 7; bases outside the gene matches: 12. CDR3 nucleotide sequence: TGTGCCAGCGGGGGACAGGGGGCTACTGGGTGGGAGCAGTACTTC. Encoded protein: CASGGQGATGWEQYF.

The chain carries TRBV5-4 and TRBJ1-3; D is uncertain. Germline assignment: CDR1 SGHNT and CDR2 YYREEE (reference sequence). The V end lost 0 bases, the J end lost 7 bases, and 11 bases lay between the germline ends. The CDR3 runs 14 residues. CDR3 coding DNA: TGTGCCAGCAGCTTGGCACCGGCGTGGAACACCATATATTTT. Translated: CASSLAPAWNTIYF.

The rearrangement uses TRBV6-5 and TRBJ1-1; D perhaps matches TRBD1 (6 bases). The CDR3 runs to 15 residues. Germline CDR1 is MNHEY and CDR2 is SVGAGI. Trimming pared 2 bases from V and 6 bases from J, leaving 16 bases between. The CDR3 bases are TGTGCCAGCAGTTACCCAGGACAGTCCCTGCCTGAAGCTTTCTTT. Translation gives CASSYPGQSLPEAFF.